Described below is a single T cell receptor beta chain sequence and its context. The sample belongs to a study of blood T cell repertoires in COVID-19. Trimming removed 7 bases from V and 5 bases from J, with 21 bases in between. Germline CDR1 is MDHEN and CDR2 is SYDVKM. There are 16 residues in the CDR3. Original handling: Reference gene primer amplification yielded estimated nucleated cell counts. Clones were sequenced by immunoSEQ multiplex PCR, and TCRdb holds only the in-frame ones, with some missing. V and J calls and clone size are given by that table; D and trimming were obtained from the DNA. Of 200,000 to 250,000 clones in the sample, around 83% were seen once.

Sequenced input: peripheral blood. This clonotype was sampled from a woman aged 50 to 60 with acute or convalescent COVID-19. The chain combines TRBV28 with TRBJ1-3, with a tentative D call TRBD1 (6 bases). The DNA of the CDR3 is TGTGCCAGCAACTCTTACTACAGGGATTCTCGAAACACCATATATTTT. It yields the protein CASNSYYRDSRNTIYF.